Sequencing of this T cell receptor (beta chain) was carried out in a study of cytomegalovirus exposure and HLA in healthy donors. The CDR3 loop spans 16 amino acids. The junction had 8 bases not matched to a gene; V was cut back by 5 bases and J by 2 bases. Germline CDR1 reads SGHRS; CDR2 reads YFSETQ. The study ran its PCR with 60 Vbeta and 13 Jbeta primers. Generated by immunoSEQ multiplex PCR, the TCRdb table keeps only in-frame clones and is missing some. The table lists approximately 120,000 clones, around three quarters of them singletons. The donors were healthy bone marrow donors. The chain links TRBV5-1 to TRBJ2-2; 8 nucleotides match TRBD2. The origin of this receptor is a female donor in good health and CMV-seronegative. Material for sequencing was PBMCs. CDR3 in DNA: TGCGCCAGCAGTGATGAGCGGGGGCTAAACACCGGGGAGCTGTTTTTT. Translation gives CASSDERGLNTGELFF. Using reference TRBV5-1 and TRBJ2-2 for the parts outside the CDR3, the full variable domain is KAGVTQTPRYLIKTRGQQVTLSCSPISGHRSVSWYQQTPGQGLQFLFEYFSETQRNKGNFPGRFSGRQFSNSRSEMNVSTLELGDSALYLCASSDERGLNTGELFFGEGSRLTVL.